This entry lists 8 T cell receptor beta chains sequenced from one sample in a study of blood T cell repertoires in COVID-19. The method was immunoSEQ multiplex PCR; TCRdb's version includes in-frame clones alone and lacks a portion of them. The table has about 98,000 clones, 87% seen once. Sequencing was done on a sample of peripheral blood. The receptors were sampled from a man aged 45-65 years with active COVID-19.

The chain combines TRBV9 with TRBJ2-3; tentative D call: TRBD2 (5 bases). CDR3 size: 15 residues. Trimming shortened V by 1 base and J by 0 bases, and 9 bases separated the two germline ends. Germline V gives CDR1 SGDLS, CDR2 YYNGEE. CDR3: CASSVLASSTDTQYF. The CDR3 nucleotides are TGTGCCAGCAGCGTATTAGCGTCTAGCACAGATACGCAGTATTTT.

Here the CDR3 reads CASSMEGPYNEQFF. Written as DNA, the CDR3 is TGTGCCAGTAGTATGGAGGGTCCCTACAATGAGCAGTTCTTC. This sequence joins TRBV19 and TRBJ2-1; D may be TRBD2 (6 bases). The V gene lost 3 bases and the J gene lost 2 bases, with 8 bases spanning the gap. Germline lookup yields CDR1 LNHDA and CDR2 SQIVND (reference sequence). This CDR3 region has 14 residues.

V gene TRBV6-1 combines with J gene TRBJ1-3; D possibly corresponds to TRBD1 (6 bases). Germline V gene lookup returns CDR1 MNHNS and CDR2 SASEGT. The CDR3 contains 15 residues. Trimming shortened V by 3 bases and J by 0 bases, and 9 bases separated the two germline ends. The CDR3 sequence is CASSDGQTSGNTIYF. CDR3 in DNA: TGTGCCAGCAGTGACGGACAGACCTCTGGAAACACCATATATTTT.

This clone was found many times. V gene TRBV15 combines with J gene TRBJ2-2; D remains unclear. V dropped 0 bases and J dropped 2 bases, with 7 bases sitting between them. Germline V gene data show CDR1 as LNHNV and CDR2 as YYDKDF (reference sequence). The CDR3 has 15 residues. Written as DNA, the CDR3 is TGTGCCACCAGCAGAGAGGTCACTAACACCGGGGAGCTGTTTTTT. As protein: CATSREVTNTGELFF.

V and J are TRBV25-1 and TRBJ1-4; D not certain. V shed 2 bases and J shed 5 bases, with 12 bases lying between them. The germline CDR1 and CDR2 sequences are MGHDK and SYGVNS. The CDR3 covers 15 residues. Written as DNA, the CDR3 is TGTGCCAGCAGTGAAACGGGGAGAACAAATGAAAAACTGTTTTTT. Its protein is CASSETGRTNEKLFF.

V usage is TRBV12-3 or TRBV12-4 and J usage is TRBJ1-2; tentatively, D is TRBD1 (6 bases). There are 12 residues in the CDR3. V dropped 5 bases and J dropped 5 bases, with 9 bases sitting between them. DNA of the CDR3: TGTGCCAGCAGTCTACAGGGATATGGCTACACCTTC. The encoded protein is CASSLQGYGYTF.

The table lists this clone with a few counts. The rearrangement uses TRBV5-1 and TRBJ2-3, with TRBD2 matching over 7 bases. This CDR3 region has 15 residues. CDR1 and CDR2 from the germline V gene are SGHRS and YFSETQ. Losses at the gene ends were 4 bases for V and 1 base for J; bases not matched to a gene: 6. The CDR3 sequence: CASSQAGTGTDTQYF. In DNA form, the CDR3 reads TGCGCCAGCAGCCAAGCGGGAACGGGCACAGATACGCAGTATTTT.

V is TRBV30 and J is TRBJ2-2, with 9 bases matching TRBD1. Germline values: CDR1 GTSNPN, CDR2 SVGIG (reference sequence). This CDR3 comprises 18 residues. V shed 0 bases and J 4 bases; nucleotides not matched to a gene: 12. The CDR3 DNA sequence: TGTGCCTGGAGTGTTTGGGGGGAGGCGACAGGGGGCACCGGGGAGCTGTTTTTT. It codes for CAWSVWGEATGGTGELFF.